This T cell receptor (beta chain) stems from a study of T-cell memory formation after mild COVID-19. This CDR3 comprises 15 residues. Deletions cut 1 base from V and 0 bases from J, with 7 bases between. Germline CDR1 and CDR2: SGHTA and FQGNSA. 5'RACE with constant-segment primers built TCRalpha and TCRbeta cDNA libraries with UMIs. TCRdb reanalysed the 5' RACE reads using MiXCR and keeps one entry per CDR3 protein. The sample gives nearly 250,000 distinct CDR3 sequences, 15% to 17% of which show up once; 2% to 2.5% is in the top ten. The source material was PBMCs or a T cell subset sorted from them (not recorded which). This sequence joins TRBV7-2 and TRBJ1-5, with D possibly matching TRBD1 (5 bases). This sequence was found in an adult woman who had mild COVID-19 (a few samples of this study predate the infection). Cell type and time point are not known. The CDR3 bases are TGTGCCAGCAGCTTAGTGGGGGATAGCAATCAGCCCCAGCATTTT. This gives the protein CASSLVGDSNQPQHF.